The next 10 T cell receptor beta chains were all read from a single sample in a study of OX40 agonist ivuxolimab in advanced cancers. Clones were read by immunoSEQ multiplex PCR, and TCRdb kept only the in-frame ones, dropping some. The sample gives 70,000 to 95,000 clones, approximately 91% of which show up once; around 0.71% is in the top ten. This material consisted of CD4+ or CD8+ T cells sorted from blood, taken in a trial of the OX40 agonist ivuxolimab. These receptors were collected from an adult with an advanced solid tumor such as melanoma, head and neck, liver or kidney cancer.

This chain connects TRBV27 to TRBJ2-1; tentative D call: TRBD1 (5 bases). V was shortened by 11 bases and J by 10 bases, with 15 bases between the two germline ends. Germline lookup yields CDR1 MNHEY and CDR2 SMNVEV (reference sequence). The CDR3 has 11 residues. CDR3 DNA: TGTGCCTGCACTCGCGCAGGGGAGCAGTTCTTC. Its translation: CACTRAGEQFF.

A few counts support this clone. The genes are TRBV4-1 and TRBJ1-5; D is possibly TRBD1 (5 bases). Trimming cost V 0 bases and J 7 bases, with 10 bases left between them. The CDR3 is 14 residues long. CDR1 MGHRA and CDR2 YSYEKL come from the germline V gene. The CDR3 protein is CASSQEGRDQPQHF. The CDR3 bases are TGCGCCAGCAGCCAAGAAGGGAGGGACCAGCCCCAGCATTTT.

The V and J genes are TRBV7-8 and TRBJ2-7, with D perhaps TRBD1 (5 bases). V gave up 1 base and J gave up 4 bases, with 14 bases separating them. Germline V gives CDR1 SGHVS, CDR2 FQNEAQ. This CDR3 is 15 amino acids long. The CDR3 nucleotides read TGTGCCAGCAGCTTAGTGCAGGGCCCAGGTTACGAGCAGTACTTC. The encoded protein is CASSLVQGPGYEQYF.

The V gene is TRBV7-6, the J gene TRBJ1-6; 7 bases line up with TRBD1. V lost 0 bases, J lost 8 bases, and 7 bases stayed unmatched. This CDR3 spans 16 amino acids. Germline V gives CDR1 SGHVS, CDR2 FNYEAQ. CDR3 in amino acids: CASSLATGTEDSPLHF. In nucleotides, the CDR3 is TGTGCCAGCAGCTTAGCAACCGGGACAGAAGATTCACCCCTCCACTTT. Together with reference TRBV7-6 and TRBJ1-6, the CDR3 gives the full variable domain: GAGVSQSPRYKVTKRGQDVALRCDPISGHVSLYWYRQALGQGPEFLTYFNYEAQQDKSGLPNDRFSAERPEGSISTLTIQRTEQRDSAMYRCASSLATGTEDSPLHFGNGTRLTVT.

This chain uses TRBV7-6 with TRBJ2-5, with 7 bases identical to TRBD1. Per germline, CDR1 SGHVS and CDR2 FNYEAQ. This CDR3 has 12 residues. With 8 bases clipped from V and 5 bases from J, the junction kept 5 bases outside the gene matches. CDR3: CASQGVGETQYF. The DNA of the CDR3 is TGTGCCAGCCAGGGGGTGGGGGAGACCCAGTACTTC.

This rearrangement joins TRBV6-1 to TRBJ2-2, with D tentatively TRBD1 (6 bases). This CDR3 is 18 amino acids long. CDR1 is MNHNS, CDR2 SASEGT, per germline. V dropped 0 bases and J dropped 3 bases, with 17 bases sitting between them. DNA of the CDR3: TGTGCCAGCAGTGAAGCACCTGCTGGGACACCCCACACCGGGGAGCTGTTTTTT. Protein: CASSEAPAGTPHTGELFF.

In this sample, this clone turned up once. The genes are TRBV6-6 and TRBJ2-3; D gene unclear. The CDR3 extends over 14 amino acids. V lost 4 bases and J lost 1, with 9 bases in between. Germline-derived CDR1 and CDR2 are MNHNY and SVGAGI (reference sequence). The CDR3 nucleotides are TGTGCCAGCAGTTCGGTCCAACGCACAGATACGCAGTATTTT. It encodes CASSSVQRTDTQYF.

The chain links TRBV7-8 to TRBJ2-6; D is ambiguous. The germline V gene has CDR1 SGHVS and CDR2 FQNEAQ. This CDR3 contains 13 residues. V was cut by 1 base and J by 7 bases, with 5 bases left in between. The CDR3 sequence: CASSLGVANVLTF. CDR3 DNA sequence: TGTGCCAGCAGCTTAGGGGTTGCCAACGTCCTGACTTTC.

The CDR3 loop is CASSLNEKLFF. CDR3 DNA sequence: TGTGCCAGCAGTTTAAATGAAAAACTGTTTTTT. The V call is TRBV28, the J call TRBJ1-4; no definite D call. The germline V gene encodes CDR1 MDHEN and CDR2 SYDVKM. Trimming removed 2 bases from V and 5 bases from J, with 0 bases in between. This CDR3 has 11 residues.

The J gene is TRBJ2-3, the V gene TRBV5-1, with 8 nucleotides matching TRBD1. In germline, CDR1 is SGHRS, CDR2 YFSETQ. The CDR3 is made up of 14 amino acids. Trimming took 4 bases from V and 5 from J; bases not matched to a gene: 6. In nucleotides, the CDR3 is TGCGCCAGCAGCGCACAGGGGGATAAAGATACGCAGTATTTT. The encoded protein is CASSAQGDKDTQYF. Complete variable domain (other parts from reference TRBV5-1 and TRBJ2-3): KAGVTQTPRYLIKTRGQQVTLSCSPISGHRSVSWYQQTPGQGLQFLFEYFSETQRNKGNFPGRFSGRQFSNSRSEMNVSTLELGDSALYLCASSAQGDKDTQYFGPGTRLTVL.